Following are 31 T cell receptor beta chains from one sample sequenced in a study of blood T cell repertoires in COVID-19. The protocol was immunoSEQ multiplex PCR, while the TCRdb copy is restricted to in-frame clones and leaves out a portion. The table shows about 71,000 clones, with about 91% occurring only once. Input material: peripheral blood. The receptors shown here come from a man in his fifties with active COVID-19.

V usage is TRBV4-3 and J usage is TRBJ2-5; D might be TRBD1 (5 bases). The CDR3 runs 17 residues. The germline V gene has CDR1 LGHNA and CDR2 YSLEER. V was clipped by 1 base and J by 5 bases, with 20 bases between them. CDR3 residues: CASSQAQRWGKLETQYF. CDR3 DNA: TGCGCCAGCAGCCAAGCCCAAAGGTGGGGCAAACTTGAGACCCAGTACTTC.

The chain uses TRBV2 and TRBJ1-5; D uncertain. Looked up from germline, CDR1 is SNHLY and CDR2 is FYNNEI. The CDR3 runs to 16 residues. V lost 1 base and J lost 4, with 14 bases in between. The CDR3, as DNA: TGTGCCAGCAGTGAAGGGGCAAACAGTTGGAATCAGCCCCAGCATTTT. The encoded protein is CASSEGANSWNQPQHF.

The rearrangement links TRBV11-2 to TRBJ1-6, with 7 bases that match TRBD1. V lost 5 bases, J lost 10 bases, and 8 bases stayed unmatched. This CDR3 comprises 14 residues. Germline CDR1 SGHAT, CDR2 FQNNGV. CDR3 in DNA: TGTGCCAGCAGCCTAGGACAGGTTGGGTCACCCCTCCACTTT. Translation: CASSLGQVGSPLHF. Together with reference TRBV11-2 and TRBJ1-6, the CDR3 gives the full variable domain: EAGVAQSPRYKIIEKRQSVAFWCNPISGHATLYWYQQILGQGPKLLIQFQNNGVVDDSQLPKDRFSAERLKGVDSTLKIQPAKLEDSAVYLCASSLGQVGSPLHFGNGTRLTVT.

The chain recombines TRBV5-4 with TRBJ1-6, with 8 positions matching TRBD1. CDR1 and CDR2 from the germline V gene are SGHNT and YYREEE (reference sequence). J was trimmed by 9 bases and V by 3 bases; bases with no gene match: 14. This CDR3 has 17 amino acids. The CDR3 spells CASSSGTGGYTGSPLHF. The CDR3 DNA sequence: TGTGCCAGCAGCTCGGGGACAGGCGGATATACGGGTTCACCCCTCCACTTT.

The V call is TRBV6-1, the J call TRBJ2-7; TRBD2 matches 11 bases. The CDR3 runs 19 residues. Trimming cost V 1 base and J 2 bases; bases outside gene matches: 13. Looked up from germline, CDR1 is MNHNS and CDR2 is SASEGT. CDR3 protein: CASSEGVSGGVLEPYEQYF. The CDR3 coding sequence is TGTGCCAGCAGTGAAGGGGTTAGCGGGGGGGTCTTGGAGCCCTACGAGCAGTACTTC.

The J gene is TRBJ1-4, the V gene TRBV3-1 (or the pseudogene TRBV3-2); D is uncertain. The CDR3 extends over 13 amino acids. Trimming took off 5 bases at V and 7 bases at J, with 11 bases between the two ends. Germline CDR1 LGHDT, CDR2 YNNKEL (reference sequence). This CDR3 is CASSFGLFEKLFF. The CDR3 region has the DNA TGTGCCAGCAGCTTTGGGCTTTTTGAAAAACTGTTTTTT.

DNA of the CDR3: TGTGCTAGTGGCACTAACCGGGACAGGCCTTTCCAAGAGACCCAGTACTTC. Translation: CASGTNRDRPFQETQYF. V gene TRBV12-5 combines with J gene TRBJ2-5, with 8 positions matching TRBD1. Trimming at V came to 6 bases and at J to 1 base, leaving 13 bases not matched to a gene. CDR1 is LGHNT, CDR2 FRNRAP, per germline. This CDR3 region has 17 residues.

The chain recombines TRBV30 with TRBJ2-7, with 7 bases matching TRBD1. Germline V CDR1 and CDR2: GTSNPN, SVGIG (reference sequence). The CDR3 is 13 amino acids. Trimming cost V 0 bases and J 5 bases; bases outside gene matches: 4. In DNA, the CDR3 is TGTGCCTGGAGTGTACAGGGGTTCCACGAGCAGTACTTC. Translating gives CAWSVQGFHEQYF.

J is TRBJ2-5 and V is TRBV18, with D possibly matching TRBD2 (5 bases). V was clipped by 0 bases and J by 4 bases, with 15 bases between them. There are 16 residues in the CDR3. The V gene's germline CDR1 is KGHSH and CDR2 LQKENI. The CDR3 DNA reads TGTGCCAGCTCACCACCTTTACGGACCGAGGGAGAGACCCAGTACTTC. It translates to CASSPPLRTEGETQYF. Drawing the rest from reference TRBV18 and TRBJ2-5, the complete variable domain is NAGVMQNPRHLVRRRGQEARLRCSPMKGHSHVYWYRQLPEEGLKFMVYLQKENIIDESGMPKERFSAEFPKEGPSILRIQQVVRGDSAAYFCASSPPLRTEGETQYFGPGTRLLVL.

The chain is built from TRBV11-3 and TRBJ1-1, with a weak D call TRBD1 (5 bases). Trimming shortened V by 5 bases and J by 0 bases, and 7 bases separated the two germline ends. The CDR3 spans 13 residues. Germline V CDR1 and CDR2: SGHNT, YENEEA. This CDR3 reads CASSPGVNTEAFF. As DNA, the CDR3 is TGTGCCAGCAGCCCGGGGGTGAACACTGAAGCTTTCTTT.

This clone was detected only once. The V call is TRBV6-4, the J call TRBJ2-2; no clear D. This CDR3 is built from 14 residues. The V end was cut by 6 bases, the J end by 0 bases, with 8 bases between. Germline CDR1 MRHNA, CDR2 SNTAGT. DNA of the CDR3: TGTGCCAGCAGCCAAGCCCCGAACACCGGGGAGCTGTTTTTT. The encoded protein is CASSQAPNTGELFF.

The CDR3: CASSLGTSLTALHF. In nucleotides, the CDR3 is TGCGCCAGCAGCTTGGGAACGTCCCTCACGGCCCTCCACTTT. The rearrangement joins TRBV5-1 to TRBJ1-6, with D uncertain. The CDR3 is made up of 14 amino acids. The germline V gene encodes CDR1 SGHRS and CDR2 YFSETQ. Trimming took off 0 bases at V and 14 bases at J, with 15 bases between the two ends.

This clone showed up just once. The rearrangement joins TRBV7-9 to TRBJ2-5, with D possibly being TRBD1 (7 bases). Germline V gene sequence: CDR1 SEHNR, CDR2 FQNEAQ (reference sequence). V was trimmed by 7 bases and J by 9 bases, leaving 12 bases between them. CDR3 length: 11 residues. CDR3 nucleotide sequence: TGTGCCAGCACCCCAGGGGGGTCCCAGTACTTC. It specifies CASTPGGSQYF.

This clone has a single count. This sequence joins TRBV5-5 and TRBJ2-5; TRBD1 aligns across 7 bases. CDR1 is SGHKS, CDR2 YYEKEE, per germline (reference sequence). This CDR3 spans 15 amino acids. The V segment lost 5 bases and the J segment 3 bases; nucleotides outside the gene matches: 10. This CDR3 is CASRKTGTEKETQYF. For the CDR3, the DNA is TGTGCCAGCAGAAAAACCGGGACAGAGAAAGAGACCCAGTACTTC.

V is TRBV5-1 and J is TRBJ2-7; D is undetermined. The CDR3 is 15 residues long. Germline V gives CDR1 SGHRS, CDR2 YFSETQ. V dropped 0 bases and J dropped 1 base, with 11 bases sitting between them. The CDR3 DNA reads TGCGCCAGCAGCTTGGTGGCAGAGGCTTCCTACGAGCAGTACTTC. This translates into CASSLVAEASYEQYF.

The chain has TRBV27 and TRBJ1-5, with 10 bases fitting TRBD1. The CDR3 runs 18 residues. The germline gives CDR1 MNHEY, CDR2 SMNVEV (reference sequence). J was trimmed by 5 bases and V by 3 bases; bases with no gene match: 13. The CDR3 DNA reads TGTGCCAGCAGTTTCATTCCACCGGGACAGGGGACCGATCAGCCCCAGCATTTT. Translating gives CASSFIPPGQGTDQPQHF.

DNA of the CDR3: TGTGCCAGCAGACGGGGGAGCTCCTATAATTCACCCCTCCACTTT. It specifies CASRRGSSYNSPLHF. The rearrangement joins TRBV5-6 to TRBJ1-6; possible D gene TRBD1, 5 bases. The CDR3 loop spans 15 amino acids. V was trimmed by 5 bases and J by 0 bases, leaving 9 bases between them. Germline V gene lookup returns CDR1 SGHDT and CDR2 YYEEEE.

CDR3 amino acids: CASSLSALNTEAFF. The CDR3 region has the DNA TGTGCCAGCAGCTTAAGTGCGTTAAACACTGAAGCTTTCTTT. V and J are TRBV7-3 and TRBJ1-1; D remains unclear. CDR1 and CDR2 (germline): SGHTA, FQGTGA. Between the trimmed V and J ends, which lost 1 base and 2 bases, there was a span of 8 bases. The CDR3 spans 14 residues.

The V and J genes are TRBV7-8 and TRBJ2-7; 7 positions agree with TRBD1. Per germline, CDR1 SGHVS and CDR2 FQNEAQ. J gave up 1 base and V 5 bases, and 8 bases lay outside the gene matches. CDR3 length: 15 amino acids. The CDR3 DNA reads TGTGCCAGCAGCACCATAGACAGGGTTTCCTACGAGCAGTACTTC. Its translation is CASSTIDRVSYEQYF.

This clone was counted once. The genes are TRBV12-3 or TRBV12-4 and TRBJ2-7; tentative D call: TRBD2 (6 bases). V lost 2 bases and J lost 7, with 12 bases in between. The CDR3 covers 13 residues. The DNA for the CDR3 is TGTGCCAGCAGTTTATGGGGGGTTCGGGAGCAGTACTTC. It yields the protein CASSLWGVREQYF.

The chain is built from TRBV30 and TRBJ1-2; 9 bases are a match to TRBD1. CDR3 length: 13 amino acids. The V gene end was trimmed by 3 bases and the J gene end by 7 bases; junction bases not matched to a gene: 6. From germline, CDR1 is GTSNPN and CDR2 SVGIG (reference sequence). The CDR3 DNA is TGTGCCTGGAGGGGGACAGGGTCGGGTGGCTACACCTTC. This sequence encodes CAWRGTGSGGYTF. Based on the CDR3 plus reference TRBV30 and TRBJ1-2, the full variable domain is SQTIHQWPATLVQPVGSPLSLECTVEGTSNPNLYWYRQAAGRGLQLLFYSVGIGQISSEVPQNLSASRPQDRQFILSSKKLLLSDSGFYLCAWRGTGSGGYTFGSGTRLTVV.

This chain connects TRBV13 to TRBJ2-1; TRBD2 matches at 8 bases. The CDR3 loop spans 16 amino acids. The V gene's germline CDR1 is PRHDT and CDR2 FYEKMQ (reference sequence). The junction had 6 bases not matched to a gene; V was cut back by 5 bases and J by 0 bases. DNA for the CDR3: TGTGCCAGCAGCCGAGCGGGGGCACGCTCCTACAATGAGCAGTTCTTC. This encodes CASSRAGARSYNEQFF.

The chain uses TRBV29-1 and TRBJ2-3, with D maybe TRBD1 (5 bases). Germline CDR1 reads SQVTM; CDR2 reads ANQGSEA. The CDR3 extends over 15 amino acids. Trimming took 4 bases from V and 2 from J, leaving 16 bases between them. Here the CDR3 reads CSVGGGNRPTDTQYF. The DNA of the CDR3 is TGCAGCGTTGGGGGCGGCAACAGACCCACAGATACGCAGTATTTT.

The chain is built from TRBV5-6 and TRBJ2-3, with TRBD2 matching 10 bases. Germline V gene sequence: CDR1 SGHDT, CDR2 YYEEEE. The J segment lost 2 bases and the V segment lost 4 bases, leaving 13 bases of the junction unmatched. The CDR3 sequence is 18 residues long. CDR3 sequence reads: CASSVTGTSVGNTDTQYF. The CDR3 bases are TGTGCCAGCAGCGTGACCGGGACTAGCGTGGGCAACACAGATACGCAGTATTTT.

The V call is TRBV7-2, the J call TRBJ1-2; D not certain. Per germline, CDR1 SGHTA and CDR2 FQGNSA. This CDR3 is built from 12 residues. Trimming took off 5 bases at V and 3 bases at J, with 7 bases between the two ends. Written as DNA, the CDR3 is TGTGCCAGCAGCCAGAGGCACTATGGCTACACCTTC. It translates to CASSQRHYGYTF.

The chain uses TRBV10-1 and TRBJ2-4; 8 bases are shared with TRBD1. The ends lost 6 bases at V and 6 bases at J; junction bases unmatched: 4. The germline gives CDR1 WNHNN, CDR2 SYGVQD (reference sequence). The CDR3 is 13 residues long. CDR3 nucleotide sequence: TGCGCCAGCAGCCGCGACAGGGGAAACATTCAGTACTTC. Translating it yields CASSRDRGNIQYF.

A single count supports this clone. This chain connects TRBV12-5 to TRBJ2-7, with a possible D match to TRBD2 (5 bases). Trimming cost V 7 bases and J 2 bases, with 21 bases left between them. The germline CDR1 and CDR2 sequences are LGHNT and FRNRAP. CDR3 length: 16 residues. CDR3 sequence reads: CASATSGIQTPYEQYF. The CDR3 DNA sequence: TGTGCTAGTGCTACAAGCGGAATCCAAACCCCCTACGAGCAGTACTTC.

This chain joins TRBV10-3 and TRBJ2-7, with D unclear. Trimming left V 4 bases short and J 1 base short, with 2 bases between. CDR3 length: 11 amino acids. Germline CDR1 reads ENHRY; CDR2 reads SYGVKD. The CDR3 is CAISASYEQYF. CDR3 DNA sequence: TGTGCCATCAGTGCTTCCTACGAGCAGTACTTC.

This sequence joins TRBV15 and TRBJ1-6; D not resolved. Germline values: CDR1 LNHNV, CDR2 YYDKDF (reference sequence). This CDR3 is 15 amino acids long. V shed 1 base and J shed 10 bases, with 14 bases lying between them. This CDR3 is CATSRVSWSGSPLHF. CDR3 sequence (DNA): TGTGCCACCAGCAGAGTGTCATGGAGCGGGTCACCCCTCCACTTT.

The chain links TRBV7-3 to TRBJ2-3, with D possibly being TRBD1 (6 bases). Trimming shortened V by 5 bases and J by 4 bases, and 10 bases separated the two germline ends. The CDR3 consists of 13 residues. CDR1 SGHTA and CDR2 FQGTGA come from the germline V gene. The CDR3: CASSLGHPDTQYF. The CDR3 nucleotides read TGTGCCAGCAGCCTGGGACACCCAGATACGCAGTATTTT.

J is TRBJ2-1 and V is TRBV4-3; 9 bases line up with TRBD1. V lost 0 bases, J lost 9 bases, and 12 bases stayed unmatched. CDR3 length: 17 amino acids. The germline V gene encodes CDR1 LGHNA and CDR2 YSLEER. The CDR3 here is CASSQDHWDRASGEQFF. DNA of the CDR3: TGCGCCAGCAGCCAAGATCACTGGGACAGGGCATCGGGTGAGCAGTTCTTC.